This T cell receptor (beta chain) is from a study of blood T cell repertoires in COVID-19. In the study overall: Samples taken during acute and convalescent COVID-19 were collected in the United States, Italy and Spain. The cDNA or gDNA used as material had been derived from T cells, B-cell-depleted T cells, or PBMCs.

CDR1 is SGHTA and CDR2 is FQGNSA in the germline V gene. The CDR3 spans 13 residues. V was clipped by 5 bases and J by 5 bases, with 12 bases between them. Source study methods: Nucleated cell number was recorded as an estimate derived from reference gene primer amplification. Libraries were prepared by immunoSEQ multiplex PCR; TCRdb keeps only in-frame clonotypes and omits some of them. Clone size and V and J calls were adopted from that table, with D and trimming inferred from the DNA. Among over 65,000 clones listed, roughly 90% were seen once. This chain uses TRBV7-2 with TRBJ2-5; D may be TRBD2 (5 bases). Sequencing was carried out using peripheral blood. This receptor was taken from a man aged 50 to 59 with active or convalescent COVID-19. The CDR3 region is CASSPDGGETQYF. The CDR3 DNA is TGTGCCAGCAGCCCCGACGGCGGGGAGACCCAGTACTTC.